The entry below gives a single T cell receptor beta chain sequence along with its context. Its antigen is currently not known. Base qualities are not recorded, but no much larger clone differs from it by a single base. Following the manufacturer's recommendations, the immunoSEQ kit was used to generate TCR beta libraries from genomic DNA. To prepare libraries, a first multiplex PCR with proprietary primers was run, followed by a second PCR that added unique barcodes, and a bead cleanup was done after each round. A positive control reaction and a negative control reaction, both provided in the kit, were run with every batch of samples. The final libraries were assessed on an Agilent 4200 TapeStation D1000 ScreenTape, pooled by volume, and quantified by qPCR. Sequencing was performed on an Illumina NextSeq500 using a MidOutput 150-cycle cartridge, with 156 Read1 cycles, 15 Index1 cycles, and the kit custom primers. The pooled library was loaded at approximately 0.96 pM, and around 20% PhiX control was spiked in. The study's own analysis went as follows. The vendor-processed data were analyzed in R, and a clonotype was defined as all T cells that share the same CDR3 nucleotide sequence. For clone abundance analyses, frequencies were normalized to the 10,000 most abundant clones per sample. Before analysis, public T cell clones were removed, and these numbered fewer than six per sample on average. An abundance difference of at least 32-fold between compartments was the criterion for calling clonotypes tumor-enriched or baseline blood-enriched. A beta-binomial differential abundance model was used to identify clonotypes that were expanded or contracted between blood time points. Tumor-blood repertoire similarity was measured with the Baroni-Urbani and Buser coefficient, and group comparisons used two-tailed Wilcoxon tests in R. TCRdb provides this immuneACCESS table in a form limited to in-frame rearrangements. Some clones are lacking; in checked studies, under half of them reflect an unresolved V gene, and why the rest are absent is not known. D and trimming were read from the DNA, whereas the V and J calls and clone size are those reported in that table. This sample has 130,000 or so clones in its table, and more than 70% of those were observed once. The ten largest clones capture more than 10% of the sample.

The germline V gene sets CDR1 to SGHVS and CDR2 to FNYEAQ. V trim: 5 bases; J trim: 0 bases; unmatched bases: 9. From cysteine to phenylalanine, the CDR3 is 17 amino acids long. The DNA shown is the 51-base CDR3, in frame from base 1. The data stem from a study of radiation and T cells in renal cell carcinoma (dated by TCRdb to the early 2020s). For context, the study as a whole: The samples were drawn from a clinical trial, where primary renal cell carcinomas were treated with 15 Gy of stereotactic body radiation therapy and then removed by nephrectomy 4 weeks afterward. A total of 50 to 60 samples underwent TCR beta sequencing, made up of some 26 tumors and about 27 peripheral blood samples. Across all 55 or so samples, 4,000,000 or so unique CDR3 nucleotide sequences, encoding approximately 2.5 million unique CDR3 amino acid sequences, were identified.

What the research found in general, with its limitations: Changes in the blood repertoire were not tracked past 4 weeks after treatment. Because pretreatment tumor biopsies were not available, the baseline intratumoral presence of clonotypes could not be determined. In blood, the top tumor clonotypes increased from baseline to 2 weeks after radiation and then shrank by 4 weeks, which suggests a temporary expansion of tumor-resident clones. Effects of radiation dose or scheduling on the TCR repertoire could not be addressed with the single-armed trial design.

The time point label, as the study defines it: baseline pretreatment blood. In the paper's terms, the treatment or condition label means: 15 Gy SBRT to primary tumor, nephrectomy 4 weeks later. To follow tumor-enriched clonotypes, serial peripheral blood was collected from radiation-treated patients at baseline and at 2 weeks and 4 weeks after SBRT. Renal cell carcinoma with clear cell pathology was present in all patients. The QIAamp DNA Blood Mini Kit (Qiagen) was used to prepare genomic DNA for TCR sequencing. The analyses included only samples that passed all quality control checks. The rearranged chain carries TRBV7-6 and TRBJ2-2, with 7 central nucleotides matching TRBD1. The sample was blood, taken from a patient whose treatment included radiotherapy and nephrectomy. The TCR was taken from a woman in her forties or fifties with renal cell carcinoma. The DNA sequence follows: TGTGCCAGCAGCCCCCGGACAGGATCTACGAACACCGGGGAGCTGTTTTTT. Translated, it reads CASSPRTGSTNTGELFF.